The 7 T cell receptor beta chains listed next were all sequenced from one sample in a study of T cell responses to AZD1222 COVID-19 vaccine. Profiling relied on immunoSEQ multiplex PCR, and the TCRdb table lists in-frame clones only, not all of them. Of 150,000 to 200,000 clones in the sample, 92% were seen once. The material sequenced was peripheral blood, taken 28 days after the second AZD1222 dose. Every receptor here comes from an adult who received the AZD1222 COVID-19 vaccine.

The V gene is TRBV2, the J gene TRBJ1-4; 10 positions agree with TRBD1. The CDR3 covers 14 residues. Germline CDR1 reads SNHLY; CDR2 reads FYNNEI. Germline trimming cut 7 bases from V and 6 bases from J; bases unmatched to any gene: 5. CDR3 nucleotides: TGTGCCAGCACTCCCGGGACAGGGGATGAAAAACTGTTTTTT. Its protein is CASTPGTGDEKLFF. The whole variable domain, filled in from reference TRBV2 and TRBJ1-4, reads EPEVTQTPSHQVTQMGQEVILRCVPISNHLYFYWYRQILGQKVEFLVSFYNNEISEKSEIFDDQFSVERPDGSNFTLKIRSTKLEDSAMYFCASTPGTGDEKLFFGSGTQLSVL.

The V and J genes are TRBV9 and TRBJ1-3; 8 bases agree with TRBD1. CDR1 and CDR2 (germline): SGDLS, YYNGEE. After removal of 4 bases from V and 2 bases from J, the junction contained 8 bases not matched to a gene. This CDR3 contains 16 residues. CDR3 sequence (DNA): TGTGCCAGCAGCCCACAGACAGGGGCGGCTGGAAACACCATATATTTT. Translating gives CASSPQTGAAGNTIYF.

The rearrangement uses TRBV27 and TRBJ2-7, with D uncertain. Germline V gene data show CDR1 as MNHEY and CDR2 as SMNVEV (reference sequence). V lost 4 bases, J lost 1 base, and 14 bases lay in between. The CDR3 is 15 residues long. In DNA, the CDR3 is TGTGCCAGCAGTTACCCCCCACCCCCGTCCTACGAGCAGTACTTC. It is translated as CASSYPPPPSYEQYF.

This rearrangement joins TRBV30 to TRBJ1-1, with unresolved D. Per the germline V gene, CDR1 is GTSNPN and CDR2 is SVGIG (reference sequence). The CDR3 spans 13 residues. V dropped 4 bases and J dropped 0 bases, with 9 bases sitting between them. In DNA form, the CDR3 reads TGTGCCTGGACGAGCAACATGAACACTGAAGCTTTCTTT. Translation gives CAWTSNMNTEAFF.

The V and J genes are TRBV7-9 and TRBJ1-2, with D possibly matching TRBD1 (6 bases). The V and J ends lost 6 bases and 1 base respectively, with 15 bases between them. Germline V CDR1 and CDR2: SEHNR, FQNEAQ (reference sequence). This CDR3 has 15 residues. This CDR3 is CASRRTEAINYGYTF. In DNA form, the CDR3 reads TGTGCCAGCAGGCGGACAGAGGCGATTAACTATGGCTACACCTTC.

CDR3 loop: CASSPTGVGWEKLFF. In DNA form, the CDR3 reads TGTGCCAGCAGTCCGACAGGTGTGGGTTGGGAAAAACTGTTTTTT. The gene calls are TRBV6-5 and TRBJ1-4; TRBD1 is a possible D gene (6 bases). Germline values: CDR1 MNHEY, CDR2 SVGAGI. V was clipped by 5 bases and J by 8 bases, with 18 bases between them. The CDR3 contains 15 residues.

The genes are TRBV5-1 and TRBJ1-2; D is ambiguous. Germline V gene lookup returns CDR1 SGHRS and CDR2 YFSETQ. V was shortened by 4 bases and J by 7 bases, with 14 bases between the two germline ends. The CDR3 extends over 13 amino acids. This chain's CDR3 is CASSADPNRGYTF. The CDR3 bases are TGCGCCAGCAGCGCGGACCCAAACCGTGGCTACACCTTC.